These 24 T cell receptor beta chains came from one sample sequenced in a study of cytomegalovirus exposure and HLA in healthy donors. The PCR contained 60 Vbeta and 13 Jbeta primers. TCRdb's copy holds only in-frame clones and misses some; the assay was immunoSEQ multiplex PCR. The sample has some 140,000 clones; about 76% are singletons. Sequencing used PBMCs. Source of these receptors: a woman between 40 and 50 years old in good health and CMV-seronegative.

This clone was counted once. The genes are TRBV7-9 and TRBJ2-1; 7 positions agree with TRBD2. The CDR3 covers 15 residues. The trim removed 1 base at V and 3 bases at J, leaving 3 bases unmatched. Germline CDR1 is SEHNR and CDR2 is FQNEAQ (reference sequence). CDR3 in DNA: TGTGCCAGCAGCTTAGGTAGCGGGCGCTACAATGAGCAGTTCTTC. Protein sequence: CASSLGSGRYNEQFF.

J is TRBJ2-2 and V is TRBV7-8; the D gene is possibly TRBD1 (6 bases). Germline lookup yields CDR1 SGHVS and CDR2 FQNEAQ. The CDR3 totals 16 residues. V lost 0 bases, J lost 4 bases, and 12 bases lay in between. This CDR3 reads CASSLAYRAVTGELFF. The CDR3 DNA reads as TGTGCCAGCAGCTTAGCGTACAGGGCGGTCACCGGGGAGCTGTTTTTT.

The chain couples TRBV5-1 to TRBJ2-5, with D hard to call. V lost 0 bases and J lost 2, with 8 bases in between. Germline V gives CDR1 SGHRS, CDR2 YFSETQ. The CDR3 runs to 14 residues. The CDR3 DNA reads TGCGCCAGCAGCTTGGGAGCCCCTCAAGAGACCCAGTACTTC. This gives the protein CASSLGAPQETQYF. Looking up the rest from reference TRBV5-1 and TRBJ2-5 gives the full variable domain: KAGVTQTPRYLIKTRGQQVTLSCSPISGHRSVSWYQQTPGQGLQFLFEYFSETQRNKGNFPGRFSGRQFSNSRSEMNVSTLELGDSALYLCASSLGAPQETQYFGPGTRLLVL.

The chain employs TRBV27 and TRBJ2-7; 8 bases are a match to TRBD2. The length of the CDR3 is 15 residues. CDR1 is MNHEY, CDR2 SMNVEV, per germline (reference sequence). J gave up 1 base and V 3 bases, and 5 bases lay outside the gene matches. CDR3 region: CASSLGAGESYEQYF. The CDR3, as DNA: TGTGCCAGCAGTTTGGGAGCGGGGGAGTCCTACGAGCAGTACTTC.

The CDR3 spells CASSTPGGGPYEQYF. The DNA for the CDR3 is TGTGCCAGCAGCACCCCGGGGGGGGGACCCTACGAGCAGTACTTC. The chain joins TRBV6-5 to TRBJ2-7; the match to TRBD2 covers 8 bases. Germline-derived CDR1 and CDR2 are MNHEY and SVGAGI. V shed 6 bases and J 2 bases; nucleotides not matched to a gene: 9. CDR3 length equals 15 residues.

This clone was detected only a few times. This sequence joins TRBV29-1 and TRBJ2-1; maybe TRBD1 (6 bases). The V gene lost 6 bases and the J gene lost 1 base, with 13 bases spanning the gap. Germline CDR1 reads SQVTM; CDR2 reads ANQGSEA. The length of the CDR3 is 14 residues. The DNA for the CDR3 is TGCAGCGTGGATGGACAGACTTCCTACAATGAGCAGTTCTTC. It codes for CSVDGQTSYNEQFF.

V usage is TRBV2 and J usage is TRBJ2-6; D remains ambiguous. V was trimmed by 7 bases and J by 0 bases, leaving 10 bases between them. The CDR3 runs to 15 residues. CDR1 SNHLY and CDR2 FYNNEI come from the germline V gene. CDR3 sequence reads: CASMERYSGANVLTF. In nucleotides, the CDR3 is TGTGCCAGCATGGAGAGGTACTCTGGGGCCAACGTCCTGACTTTC.

CDR3 DNA sequence: TGTGCCAGCAGTCTTGGGGGCGCAGCTTTCTTT. Translated: CASSLGGAAFF. This rearrangement joins TRBV6-5 to TRBJ1-1, with D possibly matching TRBD1 (6 bases). Germline CDR1 reads MNHEY; CDR2 reads SVGAGI. V was clipped by 5 bases and J by 10 bases, with 11 bases between them. There are 11 residues in the CDR3.

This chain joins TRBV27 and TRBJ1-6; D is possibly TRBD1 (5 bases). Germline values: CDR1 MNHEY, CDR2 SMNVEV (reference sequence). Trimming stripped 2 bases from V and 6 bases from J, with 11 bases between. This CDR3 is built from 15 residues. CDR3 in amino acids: CASSLQGPLNSPLHF. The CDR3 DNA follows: TGTGCCAGCAGTTTACAGGGTCCCCTTAATTCACCCCTCCACTTT.

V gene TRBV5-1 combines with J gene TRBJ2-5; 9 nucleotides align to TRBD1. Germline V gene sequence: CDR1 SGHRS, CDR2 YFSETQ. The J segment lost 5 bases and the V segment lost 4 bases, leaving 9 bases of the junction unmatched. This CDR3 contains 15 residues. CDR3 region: CASSDRGGLGETQYF. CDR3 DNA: TGCGCCAGCAGCGACAGGGGGGGGCTTGGGGAGACCCAGTACTTC.

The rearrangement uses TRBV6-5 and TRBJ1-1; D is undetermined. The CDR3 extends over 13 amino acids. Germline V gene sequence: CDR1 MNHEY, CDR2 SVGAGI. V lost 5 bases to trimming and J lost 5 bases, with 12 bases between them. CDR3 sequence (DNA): TGTGCCAGCAGTCAGCTGGGAGATACTGAAGCTTTCTTT. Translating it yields CASSQLGDTEAFF.

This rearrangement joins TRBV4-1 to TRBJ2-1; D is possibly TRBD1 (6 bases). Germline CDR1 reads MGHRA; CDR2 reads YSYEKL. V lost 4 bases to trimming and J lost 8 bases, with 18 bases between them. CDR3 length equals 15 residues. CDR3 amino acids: CASSPSAGAVDEQFF. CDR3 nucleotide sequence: TGCGCCAGCAGCCCCTCGGCAGGGGCGGTGGATGAGCAGTTCTTC.

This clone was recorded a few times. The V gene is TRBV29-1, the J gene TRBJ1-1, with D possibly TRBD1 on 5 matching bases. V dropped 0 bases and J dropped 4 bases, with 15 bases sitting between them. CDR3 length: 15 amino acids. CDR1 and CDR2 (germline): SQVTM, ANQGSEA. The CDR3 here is CSVEDAPGLRTEAFF. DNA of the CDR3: TGCAGCGTTGAAGATGCCCCAGGGCTACGCACTGAAGCTTTCTTT. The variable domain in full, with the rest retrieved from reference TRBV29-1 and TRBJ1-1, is SAVISQKPSRDICQRGTSLTIQCQVDSQVTMMFWYRQQPGQSLTLIATANQGSEATYESGFVIDKFPISRPNLTFSTLTVSNMSPEDSSIYLCSVEDAPGLRTEAFFGQGTRLTVV.

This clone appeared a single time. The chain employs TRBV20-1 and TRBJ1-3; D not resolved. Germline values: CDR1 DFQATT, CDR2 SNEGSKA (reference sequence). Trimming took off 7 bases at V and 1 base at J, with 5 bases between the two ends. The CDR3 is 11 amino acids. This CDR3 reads CSGGSGNTIYF. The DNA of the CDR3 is TGCAGTGGCGGATCTGGAAACACCATATATTTT.

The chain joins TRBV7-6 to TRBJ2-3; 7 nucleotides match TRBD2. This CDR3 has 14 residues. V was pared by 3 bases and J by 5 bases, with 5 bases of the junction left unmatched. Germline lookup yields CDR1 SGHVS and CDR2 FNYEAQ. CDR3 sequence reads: CASSLEIAGDTQYF. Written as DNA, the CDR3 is TGTGCCAGCAGCTTGGAGATAGCGGGAGATACGCAGTATTTT.

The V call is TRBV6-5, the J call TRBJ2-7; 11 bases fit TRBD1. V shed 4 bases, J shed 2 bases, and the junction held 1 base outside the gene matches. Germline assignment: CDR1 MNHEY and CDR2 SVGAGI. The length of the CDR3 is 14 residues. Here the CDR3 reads CASSWDRGAYEQYF. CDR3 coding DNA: TGTGCCAGCAGTTGGGACAGGGGGGCCTACGAGCAGTACTTC.

This CDR3 reads CASSHMSREAFF. In DNA form, the CDR3 reads TGCGCCAGCAGCCATATGTCGCGTGAAGCTTTCTTT. The chain is built from TRBV4-1 and TRBJ1-1; no firm D call. Germline V gives CDR1 MGHRA, CDR2 YSYEKL. Trimming took off 3 bases at V and 7 bases at J, with 9 bases between the two ends. CDR3 size: 12 residues.

The CDR3 sequence is CAIAGAGSNQPQHF. In DNA, the CDR3 is TGTGCCATCGCCGGAGCAGGGAGCAATCAGCCCCAGCATTTT. The chain joins TRBV10-3 to TRBJ1-5, with D maybe TRBD1 (5 bases). From germline, CDR1 is ENHRY and CDR2 SYGVKD. The CDR3 totals 14 residues. The germline V and J ends were trimmed by 8 bases and 1 base, with 12 bases remaining between them.

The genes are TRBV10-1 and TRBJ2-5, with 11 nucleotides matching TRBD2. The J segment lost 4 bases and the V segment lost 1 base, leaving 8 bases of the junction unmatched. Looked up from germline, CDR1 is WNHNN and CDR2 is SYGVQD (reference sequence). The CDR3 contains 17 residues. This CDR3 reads CASSEFGLAGVGETQYF. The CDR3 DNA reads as TGCGCCAGCAGTGAGTTTGGACTAGCGGGCGTTGGAGAGACCCAGTACTTC.

The CDR3 DNA reads as TGTGCCAGCAGCTTAGGACGGGATGGAGCTTTCTTT. Its translation: CASSLGRDGAFF. The chain is built from TRBV7-9 and TRBJ1-1; the D is unclear. Germline-derived CDR1 and CDR2 are SEHNR and FQNEAQ (reference sequence). The CDR3 extends over 12 amino acids. Deletions cut 1 base from V and 10 bases from J, with 10 bases between.

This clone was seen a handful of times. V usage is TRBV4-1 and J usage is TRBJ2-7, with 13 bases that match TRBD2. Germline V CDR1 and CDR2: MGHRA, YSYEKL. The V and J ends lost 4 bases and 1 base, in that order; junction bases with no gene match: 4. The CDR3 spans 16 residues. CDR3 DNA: TGCGCCAGCAGCCTACAGACTAGCGGGAGGTCCTACGAGCAGTACTTC. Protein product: CASSLQTSGRSYEQYF.

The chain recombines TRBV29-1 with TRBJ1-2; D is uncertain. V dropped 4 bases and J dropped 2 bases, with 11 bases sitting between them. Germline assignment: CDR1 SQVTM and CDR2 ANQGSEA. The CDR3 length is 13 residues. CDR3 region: CSVAWTGNYGYTF. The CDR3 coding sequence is TGCAGCGTTGCGTGGACGGGGAACTATGGCTACACCTTC.

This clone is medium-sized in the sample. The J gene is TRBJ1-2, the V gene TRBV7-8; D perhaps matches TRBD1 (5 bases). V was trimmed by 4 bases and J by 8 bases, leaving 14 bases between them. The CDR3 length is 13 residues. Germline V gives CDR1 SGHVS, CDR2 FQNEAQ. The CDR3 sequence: CASSSLGGWGYTF. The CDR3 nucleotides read TGTGCCAGCAGCTCCCTGGGGGGTTGGGGCTACACCTTC.

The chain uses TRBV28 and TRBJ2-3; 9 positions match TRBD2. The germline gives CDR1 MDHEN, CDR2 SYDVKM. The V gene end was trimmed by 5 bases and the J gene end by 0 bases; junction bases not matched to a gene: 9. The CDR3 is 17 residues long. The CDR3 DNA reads TGTGCCAGCAGTCCCCCGGCTAGCGGGGATAGCACAGATACGCAGTATTTT. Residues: CASSPPASGDSTDTQYF.